This entry lists 2 T cell receptor beta chains sequenced from one sample in a study of blood T cell repertoires in COVID-19. Produced via immunoSEQ multiplex PCR; TCRdb's table is partial and in-frame only. The sample has 250,000 to 300,000 clones; about 89% are singletons. Sequenced input: PBMCs or T cells enriched from blood (not recorded which). Receptors originate from a human donor in a cohort exposed to, infected with or recovered from COVID-19 (not recorded which). The donor label of this sample is uncertain.

The chain is built from TRBV29-1 and TRBJ1-1, with unresolved D. Deletions cut 3 bases from V and 1 base from J, with 24 bases between. Germline CDR1 is SQVTM and CDR2 is ANQGSEA. This CDR3 region has 18 residues. For the CDR3, the DNA is TGCAGCGTTGATAGCCCAGCAAGTAATAGACTGCCGAACACTGAAGCTTTCTTT. This codes for CSVDSPASNRLPNTEAFF.

The gene calls are TRBV18 and TRBJ1-1, with D unclear. Germline V gives CDR1 KGHSH, CDR2 LQKENI. Trimming shortened V by 2 bases and J by 1 base, and 8 bases separated the two germline ends. This CDR3 comprises 14 residues. CDR3 sequence: CASSPRAENTEAFF. CDR3 DNA: TGTGCCAGCTCACCAAGAGCCGAGAACACTGAAGCTTTCTTT.